The rows below give T cell receptor beta chains drawn from one sample of a study of brain T cells in children with intractable seizures. Profiled with immunoSEQ multiplex PCR; TCRdb holds only in-frame clones, not every one. The top ten clones hold 4.5% to 7% of a sample with 300,000 to 400,000 clones, over 85% of them seen once. The material sequenced was peripheral blood, taken more than 4 months after surgery. All receptors derive from a boy younger than two with tuberous sclerosis and intractable seizures. Each CDR3 is given with its conserved first and last residue. The D gene is left open where the match is weak. Where a row states a size, it is once, few, many or the class of an expanded clone; other rows omit it.

V	size	J	D	CDR3	DNA
TRBV24-1	.	TRBJ2-1	.	CATSDLIGNEQFF	TGTGCCACCAGTGATTTGATTGGGAATGAGCAGTTCTTC
TRBV20-1	.	TRBJ2-7	.	CSASGIGEPYEQYF	TGCAGTGCTAGTGGGATCGGGGAGCCCTACGAGCAGTACTTC
TRBV11-2	.	TRBJ2-5	TRBD2	CASSLGIAGAIQETQYF	TGTGCCAGCAGCTTAGGGATAGCGGGGGCCATCCAAGAGACCCAGTACTTC
TRBV6-5	once	TRBJ2-5	.	CASSTVGGDRETQYF	TGTGCCAGCAGTACAGTGGGGGGAGACAGGGAGACCCAGTACTTC
TRBV4-2	.	TRBJ2-1	TRBD2	CASSQDRAGRTYNEQFF	TGTGCCAGCAGCCAAGATAGGGCCGGGAGGACCTACAATGAGCAGTTCTTC
TRBV7-9	.	TRBJ2-1	.	CASSPKNEQFF	TGTGCCAGCAGCCCGAAGAATGAGCAGTTCTTC
TRBV2	.	TRBJ2-7	.	CASSRYGDSYEQYF	TGTGCCAGCAGTAGGTACGGTGACTCCTACGAGCAGTACTTC
TRBV7-9	.	TRBJ1-1	.	CASSLVGNTEAFF	TGTGCCAGCAGCTTAGTCGGGAACACTGAAGCTTTCTTT
TRBV7-2	.	TRBJ1-1	.	CASSLQVMNTEAFF	TGTGCCAGCAGCTTACAGGTCATGAACACTGAAGCTTTCTTT
TRBV29-1	.	TRBJ1-1	.	CSVKTGHQMNTEAFF	TGCAGCGTTAAAACAGGGCACCAAATGAACACTGAAGCTTTCTTT
TRBV20-1	.	TRBJ2-7	.	CSAFPGYEQYF	TGCAGTGCTTTCCCAGGCTACGAGCAGTACTTC
TRBV3-1/TRBV3-2	.	TRBJ1-4	TRBD1	CASSQERGRRGEKLFF	TGTGCCAGCAGCCAAGAAAGGGGGCGCCGAGGTGAAAAACTGTTTTTT
TRBV14	.	TRBJ2-7	TRBD2	CASSHPSGGDYEQYF	TGTGCCAGCAGCCACCCTAGCGGGGGCGACTACGAGCAGTACTTC
TRBV28	.	TRBJ1-2	.	CASSPPGDYGYTF	TGTGCCAGCAGTCCCCCTGGCGACTATGGCTACACCTTC
TRBV10-3	.	TRBJ2-3	.	CAISGASPSTDTQYF	TGTGCCATCAGTGGGGCTAGCCCTAGCACAGATACGCAGTATTTT
TRBV6-6	.	TRBJ1-6	.	CASSYVSGDSPLHF	TGTGCCAGCAGTTACGTGTCGGGGGATTCACCCCTCCACTTT
TRBV28	.	TRBJ1-5	.	CASSLPGRRNQPQHF	TGTGCCAGCAGTTTACCGGGACGGCGTAATCAGCCCCAGCATTTT
TRBV13	.	TRBJ2-1	.	CASSQTSNEQFF	TGTGCCAGCAGCCAGACTAGCAATGAGCAGTTCTTC
TRBV30	.	TRBJ1-2	TRBD1	CAWSVDRATVYTF	TGTGCCTGGAGTGTCGACAGGGCGACGGTCTACACCTTC
TRBV19	.	TRBJ1-2	.	CASSIVQTANYGYTF	TGTGCCAGTAGTATAGTACAGACCGCTAACTATGGCTACACCTTC
TRBV11-2	.	TRBJ1-1	.	CASSPTLATKTEAFF	TGTGCCAGCAGCCCGACATTAGCTACGAAGACTGAAGCTTTCTTT
TRBV15	once	TRBJ2-3	.	CATSRDASTDTQYF	TGTGCCACCAGCCGGGACGCCAGCACAGATACGCAGTATTTT
TRBV28	.	TRBJ1-2	TRBD1	CASSFHRGGYTF	TGTGCCAGCAGTTTCCACAGGGGCGGCTACACCTTC
TRBV10-2	.	TRBJ2-5	.	CATLAETQYF	TGCGCCACCCTCGCAGAGACCCAGTACTTC
TRBV3-1/TRBV3-2	.	TRBJ1-1	.	CASSQAQSGVRNTEAFF	TGTGCCAGCAGCCAAGCCCAATCCGGGGTACGGAACACTGAAGCTTTCTTT
TRBV6-4	.	TRBJ1-6	TRBD1	CASSPLISGTDYNSPLHF	TGTGCCAGCAGCCCATTAATATCCGGGACAGATTATAATTCACCCCTCCACTTT
TRBV24-1	.	TRBJ2-7	.	CATSDGYEQYF	TGTGCCACCAGTGATGGGTACGAGCAGTACTTC
TRBV14	.	TRBJ2-7	TRBD2	CASSPGLAGVLKEQYF	TGTGCCAGCAGCCCTGGACTAGCGGGCGTACTGAAAGAGCAGTACTTC
TRBV27	.	TRBJ1-6	TRBD1	CASSFRTGGSSVYNSPLHF	TGTGCCAGCAGTTTCCGAACAGGGGGGTCCAGCGTCTATAATTCACCCCTCCACTTT
TRBV7-9	.	TRBJ1-2	TRBD1	CASSLDRGDYGYTF	TGTGCCAGCAGCTTAGACAGGGGAGACTATGGCTACACCTTC
TRBV24-1	.	TRBJ2-3	TRBD1	CATSAPGTGNTDTQYF	TGTGCCACCAGTGCCCCCGGGACAGGTAACACAGATACGCAGTATTTT
TRBV11-2	.	TRBJ1-2	.	CASSSITGGAYGYTF	TGTGCCAGCAGCTCCATTACCGGGGGCGCCTACGGCTACACCTTC
TRBV9	.	TRBJ2-7	.	CASSVEEGTYEQYF	TGTGCCAGCAGCGTAGAAGAGGGGACCTACGAGCAGTACTTC
TRBV4-2	.	TRBJ2-5	TRBD2	CASSSASGVQETQYF	TGTGCCAGCAGCAGCGCTAGCGGGGTACAAGAGACCCAGTACTTC
TRBV7-9	.	TRBJ1-2	.	CASSLALGRYYGYTF	TGTGCCAGCAGCTTAGCTCTGGGACGATACTATGGCTACACCTTC
TRBV29-1	once	TRBJ1-2	TRBD1	CSALQGEEGYGYTF	TGCAGCGCTCTACAGGGGGAAGAGGGCTATGGCTACACCTTC